The present entry profiles one T cell receptor (beta chain) with its context. The table came from immunoSEQ multiplex PCR; TCRdb's copy has only in-frame clones and leaves some out. The table has 150,000 to 200,000 clones, 65% to 85% seen once; the top ten hold approximately 5.4%. This specimen comes from a study of blood T cell repertoires in COVID-19. For the study at large: Collection of acute and convalescent COVID-19 samples took place in the United States, Italy and Spain.

Deletions cut 4 bases from V and 1 base from J, with 16 bases between. The CDR3 has 16 amino acids. CDR1 is LGHNA and CDR2 is YSLEER in the germline V gene. The specimen sequenced was peripheral blood. The chain uses TRBV4-3 and TRBJ2-5; a possible D gene is TRBD2 (7 bases). This receptor was identified in a young woman with acute or convalescent COVID-19. Here the CDR3 reads CASSRIGGGGQETQYF. The CDR3 coding sequence is TGCGCCAGCAGCCGAATTGGAGGGGGGGGCCAAGAGACCCAGTACTTC.